Below, 29 T cell receptor beta chains from the same sample are listed, as sequenced in a study of T-cell memory formation after mild COVID-19. From the 5' RACE reads, TCRdb called clonotypes with MiXCR, one entry per CDR3 protein. This table has about 560,000 distinct CDR3 sequences, 18% appearing once. Source material: PBMCs or a T cell subset sorted from them (not recorded which). The receptors were gathered from an adult woman who had mild COVID-19 (a few samples of this study predate the infection). Cell type and time point are not known.

The chain uses TRBV29-1 and TRBJ2-2, with D perhaps being TRBD1 or TRBD2 (6 bases each). V was cut by 6 bases and J by 0 bases, with 14 bases left in between. The CDR3 spans 15 residues. Germline values: CDR1 SQVTM, CDR2 ANQGSEA. This CDR3 is CSVERGPPNTGELFF. The DNA for the CDR3 is TGCAGCGTGGAACGGGGGCCCCCGAACACCGGGGAGCTGTTTTTT.

V and J are TRBV6-2 or TRBV6-3 and TRBJ2-7; unclear D gene. CDR3 length: 13 amino acids. The ends were cut back, 6 bases at V and 3 bases at J, with 12 bases in the middle. Germline V lookup: CDR1 MNHEY, CDR2 SVGEGT. CDR3 amino acids: CASSQLSYYEQYF. CDR3 nucleotide sequence: TGTGCCAGCAGCCAACTAAGCTACTACGAGCAGTACTTC.

The rearrangement uses TRBV5-1 and TRBJ2-2; D call uncertain. Trimming pared 3 bases from V and 6 bases from J, leaving 6 bases between. CDR1 SGHRS and CDR2 YFSETQ come from the germline V gene. This CDR3 spans 12 amino acids. CDR3 amino acids: CASSWSPGELFF. Written as DNA, the CDR3 is TGCGCCAGCAGCTGGAGCCCCGGGGAGCTGTTTTTT.

CDR3 coding DNA: TGTGCCACCAGCAGAGATAGGGTAGCGGGGTCAGAGACCCAGTACTTC. Translation gives CATSRDRVAGSETQYF. The chain is built from TRBV15 and TRBJ2-5, with TRBD2 identical over 8 bases. This CDR3 comprises 16 residues. Unmatched junction bases numbered 7, after V lost 0 bases and J lost 4 bases. Per the germline V gene, CDR1 is LNHNV and CDR2 is YYDKDF (reference sequence).

V gene TRBV7-9 combines with J gene TRBJ1-2; perhaps TRBD1 as D (5 bases). Germline V lookup: CDR1 SEHNR, CDR2 FQNEAQ (reference sequence). The CDR3 has 14 residues. V lost 5 bases and J 8 bases, leaving 18 bases between the germline ends. CDR3 sequence: CASSAGRTTIGYTF. The CDR3 coding sequence is TGTGCCAGCAGCGCGGGGAGGACAACCATCGGCTACACCTTC. Complete variable domain (other parts from reference TRBV7-9 and TRBJ1-2): DTGVSQNPRHKITKRGQNVTFRCDPISEHNRLYWYRQTLGQGPEFLTYFQNEAQLEKSRLLSDRFSAERPKGSFSTLEIQRTEQGDSAMYLCASSAGRTTIGYTFGSGTRLTVV.

The chain uses TRBV28 and TRBJ2-1; TRBD1 aligns across 10 bases. The CDR3 contains 15 residues. CDR1 is MDHEN and CDR2 is SYDVKM in the germline V gene. V lost 7 bases, J lost 7 bases, and 10 bases stayed unmatched. The CDR3 sequence is CASNWGTGVMNEQFF. CDR3 DNA: TGTGCCAGCAACTGGGGGACAGGGGTTATGAATGAGCAGTTCTTC.

The sample holds many counts of this clonotype. The V gene is TRBV5-1, the J gene TRBJ2-5; the match to TRBD2 covers 15 bases. Germline assignment: CDR1 SGHRS and CDR2 YFSETQ. The CDR3 runs to 17 residues. Germline trimming cut 4 bases from V and 6 bases from J; bases unmatched to any gene: 10. The CDR3 loop reads CASSNTRTSGGVQTQYF. The CDR3 nucleotides read TGCGCCAGCAGCAATACAAGGACTAGCGGGGGGGTTCAGACCCAGTACTTC.

In this sample, this clonotype turned up a few times. V usage is TRBV5-1 and J usage is TRBJ1-1; perhaps TRBD1 as D (6 bases). The V and J ends lost 2 bases and 8 bases respectively, with 10 bases between them. The V gene's germline CDR1 is SGHRS and CDR2 YFSETQ. There are 12 residues in the CDR3. The CDR3 is CASSFNRAEAFF. The CDR3 DNA reads TGCGCCAGCAGCTTTAACAGGGCAGAAGCTTTCTTT. Using reference TRBV5-1 and TRBJ1-1 for the parts outside the CDR3, the full variable domain is KAGVTQTPRYLIKTRGQQVTLSCSPISGHRSVSWYQQTPGQGLQFLFEYFSETQRNKGNFPGRFSGRQFSNSRSEMNVSTLELGDSALYLCASSFNRAEAFFGQGTRLTVV.

This clonotype turned up a few times. This rearrangement joins TRBV21-1 to TRBJ2-7. TRBV21-1 constitutes a pseudogene. The length of the CDR3 is 15 residues. In DNA, the CDR3 is TGTGCCAGCAGCAAAGCGGTAGAGAGTGAGTACGAGCAGTACTTC. The encoded protein is CASSKAVESEYEQYF.

The V gene is TRBV6-2 or TRBV6-3, the J gene TRBJ2-3, with D perhaps matching TRBD2 (5 bases). The CDR3 is 17 residues long. Germline V gives CDR1 MNHEY, CDR2 SVGEGT. V shed 2 bases and J shed 0 bases, with 15 bases lying between them. CDR3 amino acids: CASSYGRASPSTDTQYF. The CDR3 nucleotides read TGTGCCAGCAGTTACGGGCGAGCTAGCCCCAGCACAGATACGCAGTATTTT.

The sample holds a few counts of this clonotype. This chain joins TRBV7-8 and TRBJ2-7; the D gene is possibly TRBD1 (6 bases). V shed 5 bases and J shed 1 base, with 18 bases lying between them. The CDR3 extends over 16 amino acids. Germline CDR1 SGHVS, CDR2 FQNEAQ. CDR3 sequence reads: CASSPSWGPESYEQYF. The CDR3 region has the DNA TGTGCCAGCAGCCCCAGTTGGGGGCCCGAGTCCTACGAGCAGTACTTC.

This clonotype was found many times. The V and J genes are TRBV20-1 and TRBJ2-7; 11 bases agree with TRBD2. The CDR3 runs to 15 residues. Germline V CDR1 and CDR2: DFQATT, SNEGSKA (reference sequence). Trimming cost V 5 bases and J 2 bases; bases outside gene matches: 8. The CDR3 spells CSAQALAGGPYEQYF. Here the CDR3 DNA reads TGCAGTGCTCAAGCCCTAGCGGGAGGCCCCTACGAGCAGTACTTC.

This clonotype was picked up a small number of times. V usage is TRBV7-2 and J usage is TRBJ2-4; possibly TRBD2 for D (6 bases). Per the germline V gene, CDR1 is SGHTA and CDR2 is FQGNSA. This CDR3 comprises 17 residues. Trimming pared 5 bases from V and 5 bases from J, leaving 22 bases between. The CDR3 sequence is CASSRALRDSWENIQYF. Written as DNA, the CDR3 is TGTGCCAGCAGCCGGGCGTTGCGGGATAGTTGGGAAAACATTCAGTACTTC. Filled out from reference TRBV7-2 and TRBJ2-4, the complete variable domain reads GAGVSQSPSNKVTEKGKDVELRCDPISGHTALYWYRQSLGQGLEFLIYFQGNSAPDKSGLPSDRFSAERTGGSVSTLTIQRTQQEDSAVYLCASSRALRDSWENIQYFGAGTRLSVL.

This clonotype was recorded a few times. V is TRBV6-5 and J is TRBJ2-1; TRBD1 is a possible D gene (5 bases). V lost 0 bases and J 12 bases, leaving 12 bases between the germline ends. This CDR3 is built from 13 residues. Per germline, CDR1 MNHEY and CDR2 SVGAGI. The CDR3 bases are TGTGCCAGCAGTTACTCGGAAGGGGCAGGGCAGTTCTTC. Encoded protein: CASSYSEGAGQFF.

This clonotype has just a few counts. The V and J genes are TRBV30 and TRBJ1-1, with 10 nucleotides matching TRBD1. CDR3 length: 15 amino acids. Per the germline V gene, CDR1 is GTSNPN and CDR2 is SVGIG (reference sequence). With 3 bases clipped from V and 7 bases from J, the junction kept 11 bases outside the gene matches. The CDR3 loop is CAWRFLDRGEGEAFF. The CDR3 nucleotides read TGTGCCTGGAGATTCCTGGACAGGGGGGAGGGTGAAGCTTTCTTT.

This clonotype was counted a few times. The chain carries TRBV12-3 or TRBV12-4 and TRBJ1-6; TRBD1 is a possible D gene (5 bases). This CDR3 has 15 residues. V was clipped by 0 bases and J by 7 bases, with 10 bases between them. Here the CDR3 reads CASSLAGGDNSPLHF. As DNA, the CDR3 is TGTGCCAGCAGTTTAGCTGGAGGGGACAATTCACCCCTCCACTTT.

This sequence joins TRBV7-9 and TRBJ2-7, with a tentative D call TRBD2 (5 bases). The germline gives CDR1 SEHNR, CDR2 FQNEAQ (reference sequence). V shed 5 bases and J shed 1 base, with 12 bases lying between them. CDR3 length: 14 amino acids. CDR3 residues: CASSDRGESYEQYF. For the CDR3, the DNA is TGTGCCAGCAGCGACCGGGGAGAGTCCTACGAGCAGTACTTC.

This clonotype showed up just a few times. V gene TRBV10-3 combines with J gene TRBJ2-7, with D tentatively TRBD1 or TRBD2 (6 bases each). The CDR3 has 15 amino acids. Deletions cut 8 bases from V and 0 bases from J, with 17 bases between. The germline V gene encodes CDR1 ENHRY and CDR2 SYGVKD. DNA of the CDR3: TGTGCCATCTCATCCAGGGGAGGTGACTCCTACGAGCAGTACTTC. Protein sequence: CAISSRGGDSYEQYF.

The chain's CDR3 is CSARLTARIRANEQFF. CDR3 in DNA: TGCAGTGCTAGACTTACAGCTAGGATACGGGCCAATGAGCAGTTCTTC. The V call is TRBV20-1, the J call TRBJ2-1, with unresolved D. Germline CDR1 and CDR2: DFQATT and SNEGSKA (reference sequence). The CDR3 spans 16 residues. Trimming removed 2 bases from V and 6 bases from J, with 20 bases in between.

This clonotype was seen more than once but under ten times. V usage is TRBV19 and J usage is TRBJ2-1, with 7 bases that match TRBD1. The germline gives CDR1 LNHDA, CDR2 SQIVND (reference sequence). This CDR3 is 14 amino acids long. The junction had 6 bases not matched to a gene; V was cut back by 6 bases and J by 4 bases. The CDR3 is CASRTGTVYNEQFF. For the CDR3, the DNA is TGTGCCAGTAGGACCGGGACAGTATACAATGAGCAGTTCTTC. Looking up the rest from reference TRBV19 and TRBJ2-1 gives the full variable domain: DGGITQSPKYLFRKEGQNVTLSCEQNLNHDAMYWYRQDPGQGLRLIYYSQIVNDFQKGDIAEGYSVSREKKESFPLTVTSAQKNPTAFYLCASRTGTVYNEQFFGPGTRLTVL.

The chain is built from TRBV6-6 and TRBJ1-5; D is perhaps TRBD1 (5 bases). CDR1 and CDR2 (germline): MNHNY, SVGAGI (reference sequence). This CDR3 is built from 17 residues. V lost 5 bases and J 1 base, leaving 18 bases between the germline ends. The CDR3 sequence: CASSTRDPPNSNQPQHF. CDR3 sequence (DNA): TGTGCCAGCAGTACCCGGGACCCCCCGAACAGCAATCAGCCCCAGCATTTT.

The rearrangement uses TRBV4-1 and TRBJ2-1, with D perhaps given as TRBD1 or TRBD2 (5 bases each). The V and J ends lost 0 bases and 0 bases respectively, with 9 bases between them. The CDR3 sequence is 16 residues long. Germline V CDR1 and CDR2: MGHRA, YSYEKL. CDR3: CASSQDSGSSYNEQFF. The CDR3 coding sequence is TGCGCCAGCAGCCAAGATTCAGGGAGCTCCTACAATGAGCAGTTCTTC.

This clonotype was seen more than once but under ten times. The rearrangement links TRBV10-3 to TRBJ1-2, with 7 bases that match TRBD1. CDR1 and CDR2 (germline): ENHRY, SYGVKD. The V and J ends lost 8 bases and 2 bases, in that order; junction bases with no gene match: 5. This CDR3 spans 13 amino acids. The CDR3 DNA follows: TGTGCCATCCGAGGGGGCGAGAACTATGGCTACACCTTC. Encoded protein: CAIRGGENYGYTF.

The chain links TRBV29-1 to TRBJ2-2; no clear D. Trimming removed 6 bases at V and 4 bases at J, with 15 bases between. From germline, CDR1 is SQVTM and CDR2 ANQGSEA. The CDR3 consists of 14 residues. The CDR3 is CSVELSPGTGELFF. The CDR3 DNA sequence: TGCAGCGTCGAGCTAAGTCCGGGCACCGGGGAGCTGTTTTTT.

The chain has TRBV20-1 and TRBJ2-1; 10 bases align to TRBD2. The germline V gene encodes CDR1 DFQATT and CDR2 SNEGSKA (reference sequence). Trimming took 6 bases from V and 10 from J; bases not matched to a gene: 9. This CDR3 comprises 13 residues. The CDR3 DNA reads as TGCAGTGCCATGGGACTAGCGAGATCCGAGCAGTTCTTC. Its protein is CSAMGLARSEQFF.

There are a few counts of this clonotype. The chain carries TRBV7-2 and TRBJ2-6; D is undetermined. The CDR3 spans 17 residues. Trimming pared 4 bases from V and 4 bases from J, leaving 17 bases between. Germline CDR1 and CDR2: SGHTA and FQGNSA. As DNA, the CDR3 is TGTGCCAGCAGCTCGACCCCAATAATTTTCGGGGCCAACGTCCTGACTTTC. It codes for CASSSTPIIFGANVLTF.

The chain uses TRBV4-1 and TRBJ2-1, with 9 bases that match TRBD1. The CDR3 runs to 18 residues. Per the germline V gene, CDR1 is MGHRA and CDR2 is YSYEKL. With 0 bases clipped from V and 7 bases from J, the junction kept 13 bases outside the gene matches. The chain's CDR3 is CASSQDRKTGGLNNEQFF. DNA of the CDR3: TGCGCCAGCAGCCAAGACCGAAAGACAGGGGGTTTGAATAATGAGCAGTTCTTC.

The chain is built from TRBV24-1 and TRBJ2-5; the match to TRBD1 covers 9 bases. The CDR3 runs to 16 residues. Germline CDR1 and CDR2: KGHDR and SFDVKD. Trimming removed 3 bases from V and 3 bases from J; junction bases left unmatched: 7. CDR3 DNA sequence: TGTGCCACCAGTGATGGGGGACAGGGAATAGAAGAGACCCAGTACTTC. Translating it yields CATSDGGQGIEETQYF.

V and J are TRBV20-1 and TRBJ1-2, with D hard to call. Germline CDR1 DFQATT, CDR2 SNEGSKA (reference sequence). This CDR3 region has 16 residues. The V gene lost 0 bases and the J gene lost 3 bases, with 17 bases spanning the gap. The DNA for the CDR3 is TGCAGTGCTAGAGATCTTCTAGCAGTCGGGGACTATGGCTACACCTTC. Its translation is CSARDLLAVGDYGYTF.